The entry that follows covers one T cell receptor beta chain sequence. There is no known antigen for this receptor. No qualities accompany the bases; no much larger clone lies one base away. The source of the sample is a study of blood T cell repertoires in COVID-19 (dated by TCRdb to about 2020). For the wider study: Samples covering the acute and convalescent phases of COVID-19 were provided by collaborators in the United States, Italy and Spain. The prospective study material was composed of cDNA or gDNA derived from T cells, B-cell-depleted T cells, or PBMCs. Subjects who had been exposed to COVID-19, were actively infected with it, or had recovered from it provided the deeply sampled blood TCRbeta repertoires that made up the dataset. The repertoires were released in a freely available public database meant as a resource for research on the immune response to SARS-CoV-2. The samples were drawn from the first 160 participants of the ongoing ImmuneRACE study and from 1,254 subjects provided by 6 global collaborators. Nearly every sample came with metadata listing a de-identified subject ID, COVID-19 status, age in years and sex. HLA class I and class II types, where available, came from metadata supplied by the sample provider rather than from assay-based typing. General study outcomes and caveats: How much clinical and demographic metadata was included differed by source and by participant, and the metadata was provided uncurated.

The immunoSEQ Assay, a bias-controlled multiplex PCR, was used to amplify TCRbeta CDR3 regions from genomic DNA. The source study handled its data this way. Nucleated cell counts per sample were estimated from amplification of reference gene primers within the assay. To quantify the absolute abundance of each unique TCRbeta CDR3 rearrangement, sequence reads were collapsed and filtered. For each sample, productive Simpson clonality was calculated as the square root of Simpson's diversity index across productive rearrangements. The immuneACCESS repertoire file appears here via TCRdb, limited to in-frame rearrangements. These files lack a portion of the clones; in checked studies, under half of the deficit traces to unresolved V genes, and the cause of the others is not known. The V and J calls and the clone size are those of that table, but D and trimming were determined from the DNA. The sample yields nearly 250,000 clones; approximately 90% were counted once. Jointly, the top ten make up around 1% of the sample.

Enrolling through a virtual design, the prospective study's participants ranged in age from roughly 18 to 90 years and lived across around 25 United States geographic areas. Cohort assignment in the prospective study relied on participant-reported clinical history from a screening survey and a study questionnaire. Exposed participants had been in contact with someone with a PCR-confirmed or clinician-diagnosed COVID-19 case within 2 weeks of study entry. Each participant in the prospective study had whole blood, serum and a nasopharyngeal or oropharyngeal swab collected by mobile phlebotomists. Participants in the prospective study had the option to provide additional blood draws and questionnaires over an approximately two-month period. Before DNA extraction, blood samples from the prospective study were shipped at room temperature or frozen. CDR1 and CDR2 are read off the germline V gene as MNHNS and SASEGT. Trimming costs V 1 base and J 4 bases, and their ends lie 13 bases apart. The CDR3 holds 15 amino acids from the cysteine to the phenylalanine. Just the 45-base CDR3 DNA is kept, in frame starting at base 1.

The source of this sequence is a man between 45 and 60 years old who had been exposed to COVID-19. The sample consisted of PBMCs or T cells enriched from blood (not recorded which). This chain joins TRBV6-1 to TRBJ1-2, with the D gene uncertain. The CDR3 sequence is CASSEERAGRYGYTF. The bases read TGTGCCAGCAGTGAAGAGCGGGCCGGGCGCTATGGCTACACCTTC.